This TCR beta chain was sequenced in a study of shared clonotypes between healthy human individuals. Across the whole study: In total, the donors were a couple of women and a few men aged 18 to 49. Study-wide findings and caveats: Sampling included only blood; tissue repertoires likely differ.

Assay: immunoSEQ multiplex PCR; the TCRdb copy retains only in-frame clones and omits some. The sample includes 1.4 million to 1.5 million clones, around 95% of them seen just once. Turning to this clone: As yet, its antigen is unknown.

The split of CD4+ cells yielded CD45RA+ naive and CD45RA-negative memory subsets. The V and J ends lost 8 bases and 8 bases, in that order; junction bases with no gene match: 11. Per germline, CDR1 SNHLY and CDR2 FYNNEI. The CDR3 length is 14 residues. The clonotype originates from a man between 25 and 39 years old in good health. This chain uses TRBV2 with TRBJ1-4; 7 nucleotides match TRBD1. Specimen: naive CD4+ T cells sorted from blood. The subset: CD45RA+ positively selected. The CDR3 nucleotides are TGTGCCAGCGACCTTACAGGGGCGCAAGAAAAACTGTTTTTT. This sequence encodes CASDLTGAQEKLFF.